Presented here are 21 T cell receptor beta chains from one specimen sequenced in a study of blood T cell repertoires in COVID-19. TCRdb's copy holds only in-frame clones and misses some; the assay was immunoSEQ multiplex PCR. The sample carries about 270,000 clones, approximately 90% recorded once. Sequencing input: PBMCs or T cells enriched from blood (not recorded which). Every receptor here comes from a woman aged 30 to 39 with acute COVID-19.

The V call is TRBV7-3, the J call TRBJ2-7; 10 bases align to TRBD2. The CDR3 has 17 amino acids. Germline V lookup: CDR1 SGHTA, CDR2 FQGTGA. Trimming removed 2 bases from V and 3 bases from J; junction bases left unmatched: 10. CDR3 nucleotide sequence: TGTGCCAGCAGCTTAGGCGTAGCGGGAGGTACCGGCTACGAGCAGTACTTC. Protein: CASSLGVAGGTGYEQYF.

CDR3 sequence reads: CSVEDLSTSGLDNEQFF. Here the CDR3 DNA reads TGCAGCGTTGAAGATCTTTCGACTAGCGGGCTGGACAATGAGCAGTTCTTC. The rearrangement uses TRBV29-1 and TRBJ2-1, with 10 bases that match TRBD2. The CDR3 runs to 17 residues. With V trimmed by 0 bases and J by 5 bases, 10 bases remained unmatched. CDR1 is SQVTM and CDR2 is ANQGSEA in the germline V gene.

This clone was seen once. The J gene is TRBJ2-1, the V gene TRBV11-1, with D possibly matching TRBD2 (6 bases). Germline CDR1 reads SGHAT; CDR2 reads FQDESV (reference sequence). The V and J ends lost 3 bases and 7 bases respectively, with 16 bases between them. The CDR3 is 15 residues long. The CDR3 bases are TGTGCCAGCAGCTTCCGTAGCGGCCCTTGGAATGAGCAGTTCTTC. The encoded protein is CASSFRSGPWNEQFF.

The chain combines TRBV7-9 with TRBJ2-3; D is uncertain. CDR1 is SEHNR and CDR2 is FQNEAQ in the germline V gene (reference sequence). The ends were cut back, 8 bases at V and 3 bases at J, with 6 bases in the middle. This CDR3 spans 11 amino acids. The CDR3 spells CASGTTDTQYF. The CDR3 DNA reads TGTGCCAGCGGTACTACAGATACGCAGTATTTT.

V usage is TRBV24-1 and J usage is TRBJ2-6; possibly TRBD2 for D (5 bases). The V end was cut by 4 bases, the J end by 2 bases, with 14 bases between. Germline V CDR1 and CDR2: KGHDR, SFDVKD. CDR3 length equals 17 residues. The CDR3 DNA is TGTGCCACCAGTGAGGGGAGTCTGGTCGCTGGGGCCAACGTCCTGACTTTC. Translation: CATSEGSLVAGANVLTF.

Only one count was recorded for this clone. The chain joins TRBV19 to TRBJ2-7; 7 nucleotides line up with TRBD1. Trimming removed 3 bases from V and 4 bases from J; junction bases left unmatched: 12. This CDR3 contains 16 residues. Germline assignment: CDR1 LNHDA and CDR2 SQIVND (reference sequence). CDR3 in amino acids: CASSIDLTGTQYEQYF. The CDR3 region has the DNA TGTGCCAGTAGTATTGACTTGACAGGGACCCAATACGAGCAGTACTTC.

V usage is TRBV19 and J usage is TRBJ2-3; D might be TRBD1 (5 bases). CDR3 length: 14 amino acids. V was cut by 3 bases and J by 0 bases, with 7 bases left in between. Germline lookup yields CDR1 LNHDA and CDR2 SQIVND (reference sequence). Written as DNA, the CDR3 is TGTGCCAGTAGTATGCAGGGAAGCACAGATACGCAGTATTTT. Amino acid sequence: CASSMQGSTDTQYF.

The V call is TRBV27, the J call TRBJ1-5; a weak D match, TRBD1 (6 bases). The germline CDR1 and CDR2 sequences are MNHEY and SMNVEV (reference sequence). This CDR3 has 16 residues. V was pared by 4 bases and J by 2 bases, with 15 bases between. DNA of the CDR3: TGTGCCAGCAGTTCCCGGACAGCCGGGGGCAATCAGCCCCAGCATTTT. Its translation: CASSSRTAGGNQPQHF.

The chain recombines TRBV28 with TRBJ1-6; 7 nucleotides align to TRBD1. Per germline, CDR1 MDHEN and CDR2 SYDVKM. This CDR3 is built from 14 residues. Trimming took 3 bases from V and 10 from J; bases not matched to a gene: 6. Written as DNA, the CDR3 is TGTGCCAGCAGTTTGACAGGGAAAGAGTCACCCCTCCACTTT. It specifies CASSLTGKESPLHF.

The rearrangement uses TRBV6-2 or TRBV6-3 and TRBJ2-7; no definite D call. V was cut by 0 bases and J by 5 bases, with 17 bases left in between. The CDR3 spans 16 residues. Per germline, CDR1 MNHEY and CDR2 SVGEGT. The CDR3 DNA reads as TGTGCCAGCAGTTACTCGACGACTCTCACCGAGGACGAGCAGTACTTC. It codes for CASSYSTTLTEDEQYF.

This chain links TRBV28 with TRBJ1-3; D unclear. Germline CDR1 MDHEN, CDR2 SYDVKM. The CDR3 totals 14 residues. The ends were cut back, 5 bases at V and 3 bases at J, with 11 bases in the middle. In nucleotides, the CDR3 is TGTGCCAGCAGTAGCGGGGTTGGTGGAAACACCATATATTTT. This encodes CASSSGVGGNTIYF.

The chain combines TRBV5-5 with TRBJ2-2; possible D gene TRBD1, 5 bases. Trimming pared 0 bases from V and 6 bases from J, leaving 15 bases between. The CDR3 has 16 amino acids. CDR1 is SGHKS, CDR2 YYEKEE, per germline (reference sequence). The DNA of the CDR3 is TGTGCCAGCAGCTTGGCCGTTGGGGCAGCCTCCGGGGAGCTGTTTTTT. Translated, it gives CASSLAVGAASGELFF.

V and J are TRBV5-1 and TRBJ2-2, with D tentatively TRBD2 (6 bases). The germline V gene encodes CDR1 SGHRS and CDR2 YFSETQ. V shed 4 bases and J shed 0 bases, with 10 bases lying between them. This CDR3 has 15 amino acids. The DNA of the CDR3 is TGCGCCAGCAGCCCTAGCGTATCGAACACCGGGGAGCTGTTTTTT. This codes for CASSPSVSNTGELFF.

The chain couples TRBV28 to TRBJ2-1; 7 bases fit TRBD2. Germline V gene lookup returns CDR1 MDHEN and CDR2 SYDVKM. Trimming at V came to 5 bases and at J to 4 bases, leaving 11 bases not matched to a gene. The CDR3 is made up of 16 amino acids. CDR3 in amino acids: CASSPPGAGPYNEQFF. For the CDR3, the DNA is TGTGCCAGCAGTCCTCCTGGAGCGGGACCATACAATGAGCAGTTCTTC.

The chain is built from TRBV28 and TRBJ2-1; 7 bases line up with TRBD2. The CDR3 has 15 residues. The germline V gene has CDR1 MDHEN and CDR2 SYDVKM. V dropped 5 bases and J dropped 5; count of bases not matched to a gene: 9. CDR3 sequence: CASSKRLARDNEQFF. The CDR3 DNA sequence: TGTGCCAGCAGTAAGAGACTAGCCCGCGACAATGAGCAGTTCTTC.

V usage is TRBV6-2 or TRBV6-3 and J usage is TRBJ2-7, with 7 nucleotides matching TRBD1. The CDR3 has 16 residues. Trimming removed 2 bases from V and 0 bases from J; junction bases left unmatched: 7. Germline lookup yields CDR1 MNHEY and CDR2 SVGEGT. The DNA of the CDR3 is TGTGCCAGCAGTTACCGACAGGGATACCCCTCCTACGAGCAGTACTTC. Translated, it gives CASSYRQGYPSYEQYF.

This chain connects TRBV28 to TRBJ2-3; perhaps TRBD1 as D (5 bases). Per the germline V gene, CDR1 is MDHEN and CDR2 is SYDVKM. This CDR3 is 13 amino acids long. The V and J ends lost 6 bases and 2 bases respectively, with 9 bases between them. CDR3 amino acids: CASSQGHTDTQYF. As DNA, the CDR3 is TGTGCCAGCAGCCAAGGACACACAGATACGCAGTATTTT.

V gene TRBV18 combines with J gene TRBJ2-7, with D perhaps TRBD1 (6 bases). Deletions cut 3 bases from V and 5 bases from J, with 17 bases between. CDR3 length: 15 residues. Germline V gives CDR1 KGHSH, CDR2 LQKENI. CDR3 loop: CASSPAGRGVDEQYF. CDR3 sequence (DNA): TGTGCCAGCTCACCGGCCGGCAGGGGAGTCGACGAGCAGTACTTC.

This chain's CDR3 is CASSLWDMGDEQFF. CDR3 nucleotides: TGTGCCAGCAGCTTATGGGACATGGGGGATGAGCAGTTCTTC. V and J are TRBV7-8 and TRBJ2-1; a weak D match, TRBD1 (6 bases). This CDR3 is 14 amino acids long. The germline gives CDR1 SGHVS, CDR2 FQNEAQ. V was shortened by 2 bases and J by 8 bases, with 13 bases between the two germline ends.

The rearrangement links TRBV5-6 to TRBJ2-7, with 7 bases aligning to TRBD2. Unmatched junction bases numbered 24, after V lost 4 bases and J lost 5 bases. CDR1 is SGHDT and CDR2 is YYEEEE in the germline V gene. The CDR3 spans 19 residues. The chain's CDR3 is CASSPSGSLFGGVEHEQYF. CDR3 coding DNA: TGTGCCAGCAGCCCTTCCGGTAGTTTATTTGGGGGGGTTGAGCACGAGCAGTACTTC.

The rearrangement joins TRBV19 to TRBJ2-2, with TRBD2 as a possible D gene (6 bases). The germline V gene encodes CDR1 LNHDA and CDR2 SQIVND (reference sequence). There are 13 residues in the CDR3. Deletions cut 8 bases from V and 3 bases from J, with 10 bases between. CDR3 region: CASRRLDTGELFF. The CDR3 bases are TGTGCCAGTCGTCGACTAGACACCGGGGAGCTGTTTTTT.